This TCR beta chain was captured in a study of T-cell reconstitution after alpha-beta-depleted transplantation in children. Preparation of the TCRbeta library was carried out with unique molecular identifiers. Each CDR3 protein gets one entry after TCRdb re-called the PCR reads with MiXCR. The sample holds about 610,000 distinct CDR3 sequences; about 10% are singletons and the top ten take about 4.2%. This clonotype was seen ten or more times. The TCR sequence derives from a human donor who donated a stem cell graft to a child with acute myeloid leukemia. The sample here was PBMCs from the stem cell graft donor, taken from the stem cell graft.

CDR3 DNA sequence: TGTGCCAGCAGCTCCCAGACAGGGGGGGAGCAGTACTTC. Translating gives CASSSQTGGEQYF. The chain employs TRBV7-9 and TRBJ2-7, with 9 bases identical to TRBD1. With V trimmed by 4 bases and J by 7 bases, 5 bases remained unmatched. Germline lookup yields CDR1 SEHNR and CDR2 FQNEAQ (reference sequence). This CDR3 has 13 amino acids.